This T cell receptor beta chain was found in a study of blood T cell repertoires in COVID-19 (dated by TCRdb to 2018 to 2020). General notes on the study: Samples from collaborators originated in the United States, Italy and Spain and spanned both the acute and convalescent phases of COVID-19. HLA class I and class II types, where available, came from metadata supplied by the sample provider rather than from assay-based typing. Nearly every sample came with metadata listing a de-identified subject ID, COVID-19 status, age in years and sex. The repertoires were made available in a free public database intended to serve as a resource for research on the immune response to SARS-CoV-2. The prospective study material was composed of cDNA or gDNA derived from T cells, B-cell-depleted T cells, or PBMCs. Deeply sampled blood TCRbeta repertoires from subjects exposed to, actively infected with, or recovered from COVID-19 were included in the dataset. The samples were drawn from the first 160 participants of the ongoing ImmuneRACE study and from 1,254 subjects provided by 6 global collaborators. On the study overall, not on this receptor specifically: The quantity of clinical and demographic metadata differed by source and by participant and was supplied without curation.

Concerning this clone: The antigen it recognizes is unknown. No base quality values were provided; no much bigger clone lies one nucleotide off.

TCRbeta CDR3 regions were amplified from genomic DNA using the immunoSEQ Assay, a bias-controlled multiplex PCR. For the original study's pipeline: Within the assay, amplification of reference gene primers was used to estimate how many nucleated cells each sample contained. To quantify the absolute abundance of each unique TCRbeta CDR3 rearrangement, sequence reads were collapsed and filtered. For each sample, productive Simpson clonality was calculated as the square root of Simpson's diversity index over productive rearrangements. TCRdb holds this immuneACCESS table with in-frame rearrangements only. Some clones are missing; in checked studies, unresolved V genes explain under half, and the rest has no known cause. The D gene and trimming were derived from the DNA, and the V and J assignments and clone size from that table. The sample records some 150,000 clones, around 85% of which are singletons. Approximately 8% of the sample rests with the top ten.

One collaborating source in Seattle enrolled patients during active infection and followed them longitudinally through the course of disease. Whole blood was collected in K2EDTA tubes by collaborating institutions according to the institutions' own protocols. For TCRbeta analysis, collaborator samples were shipped as frozen whole blood, as isolated PBMCs, or as DNA extracted from either sample type. Looking up the germline V gene yields CDR1 SGHTA and CDR2 FQGNSA. From the cysteine up to the phenylalanine, the CDR3 has a length of 15 residues. Just the 45-base CDR3 DNA is kept, in frame starting at base 1. The germline V and J ends show losses of 5 bases and 8 bases respectively, and no gene match explains 7 bases of the junction.

Here the chain combines TRBV7-2 and TRBJ2-1; 12 bases in the junction line up with TRBD2. The sequence was collected from a woman in her sixties with COVID-19, enrolled during active disease. Sequencing used peripheral blood. The nucleotide sequence reads as follows: TGTGCCAGCAGCCCCCTAGCGGGGGGGCCGCATGAGCAGTTCTTC. Translated, this is CASSPLAGGPHEQFF.